This is a list of T cell receptor beta chains from one sample in a study of cytomegalovirus exposure and HLA in healthy donors. Libraries were prepared by immunoSEQ multiplex PCR; TCRdb keeps only in-frame clonotypes and omits some of them. The profile covers 90,000 to 100,000 clones, with approximately 72% appearing a single time and about 3% taken by the ten largest. The sample consisted of PBMCs. These receptors came from a woman aged 40 to 55 in good health and CMV-seronegative. CDR3s include the opening cysteine and the closing phenylalanine or tryptophan. Each record gives: J gene, clone size, D gene, CDR3 length, V gene, CDR3 protein, CDR3 DNA. D genes are given only for firm matches. Size is stated for part of the rows, as once, few or many counts, or as a class when the clone is expanded.

j_gene: TRBJ1-1
abundance: .
d_gene: .
len: 15
v_gene: TRBV19
CDR3aa: CASSRGDLMNTEAFF
CDR3nt: TGTGCCAGTTCCCGCGGGGACCTTATGAACACTGAAGCTTTCTTT

j_gene: TRBJ2-1
abundance: .
d_gene: .
len: 16
v_gene: TRBV13
CDR3aa: CASSSASGLGVREQFF
CDR3nt: TGTGCCAGCAGCTCAGCCTCGGGACTGGGCGTCAGGGAGCAGTTCTTC

j_gene: TRBJ1-2
abundance: few
d_gene: .
len: 13
v_gene: TRBV7-9
CDR3aa: CASSPSPNYGYTF
CDR3nt: TGTGCCAGCAGCCCTAGTCCCAACTATGGCTACACCTTC

j_gene: TRBJ2-1
abundance: .
d_gene: TRBD2
len: 20
v_gene: TRBV6-4
CDR3aa: CASRFPGTTDGLAGDNEQFF
CDR3nt: TGTGCCAGCAGGTTTCCCGGGACAACAGATGGACTAGCGGGAGACAATGAGCAGTTCTTC

j_gene: TRBJ2-1
abundance: .
d_gene: .
len: 14
v_gene: TRBV28
CDR3aa: CASSSRGSVNEQFF
CDR3nt: TGTGCCAGCAGTTCTCGGGGATCGGTTAATGAGCAGTTCTTC

j_gene: TRBJ1-1
abundance: .
d_gene: .
len: 14
v_gene: TRBV18
CDR3aa: CASSPTRSGTEAFF
CDR3nt: TGTGCCAGCTCACCTACAAGGTCGGGGACTGAAGCTTTCTTT

j_gene: TRBJ2-2
abundance: .
d_gene: .
len: 15
v_gene: TRBV28
CDR3aa: CASSSRGEITGELFF
CDR3nt: TGTGCCAGCAGTTCCAGGGGAGAGATCACCGGGGAGCTGTTTTTT

j_gene: TRBJ1-1
abundance: .
d_gene: TRBD1
len: 14
v_gene: TRBV4-1
CDR3aa: CASSQTARTGKAFF
CDR3nt: TGCGCCAGCAGCCAAACCGCCCGGACAGGGAAGGCTTTCTTT

j_gene: TRBJ2-7
abundance: .
d_gene: TRBD2
len: 17
v_gene: TRBV12-5
CDR3aa: CASAQAPTSGGSYEQYF
CDR3nt: TGTGCTAGTGCCCAAGCACCTACTAGCGGGGGCTCCTACGAGCAGTACTTC

j_gene: TRBJ2-7
abundance: .
d_gene: .
len: 14
v_gene: TRBV6-5
CDR3aa: CASRETGRSYEQYF
CDR3nt: TGTGCCAGCAGAGAGACAGGGAGGTCCTACGAGCAGTACTTC

j_gene: TRBJ1-5
abundance: .
d_gene: TRBD1
len: 16
v_gene: TRBV7-8
CDR3aa: CASSLLDRGSNQPQHF
CDR3nt: TGTGCCAGCAGCCTGCTCGACAGGGGAAGCAATCAGCCCCAGCATTTT

j_gene: TRBJ2-7
abundance: .
d_gene: .
len: 16
v_gene: TRBV7-2
CDR3aa: CASSLRTEFSSYEQYF
CDR3nt: TGTGCCAGCAGCTTACGGACAGAGTTTAGCTCCTACGAGCAGTACTTC

j_gene: TRBJ2-3
abundance: once
d_gene: TRBD2
len: 18
v_gene: TRBV5-1
CDR3aa: CASSGKGLAGARGDTQYF
CDR3nt: TGCGCCAGCAGCGGAAAGGGACTAGCGGGAGCCAGGGGGGATACGCAGTATTTT

j_gene: TRBJ2-7
abundance: .
d_gene: TRBD1
len: 13
v_gene: TRBV4-1
CDR3aa: CASSLTGGNEQYF
CDR3nt: TGCGCCAGCAGCCTGACAGGGGGCAACGAGCAGTACTTC

j_gene: TRBJ2-7
abundance: .
d_gene: TRBD1
len: 15
v_gene: TRBV2
CDR3aa: CATQGDRGLNYEQYF
CDR3nt: TGTGCCACCCAGGGGGACAGGGGGCTGAATTACGAGCAGTACTTC

j_gene: TRBJ2-2
abundance: .
d_gene: TRBD1
len: 15
v_gene: TRBV28
CDR3aa: CASSQGASNTGELFF
CDR3nt: TGTGCCAGCAGTCAGGGGGCATCGAACACCGGGGAGCTGTTTTTT

j_gene: TRBJ1-3
abundance: .
d_gene: TRBD1
len: 17
v_gene: TRBV28
CDR3aa: CASSLWGQGAPGNTIYF
CDR3nt: TGTGCCAGCAGCCTATGGGGACAGGGGGCTCCTGGAAACACCATATATTTT

j_gene: TRBJ2-7
abundance: .
d_gene: TRBD1
len: 14
v_gene: TRBV27
CDR3aa: CASSSGQGAGEQYF
CDR3nt: TGTGCCAGCAGCTCGGGACAGGGGGCGGGTGAGCAGTACTTC

j_gene: TRBJ2-7
abundance: .
d_gene: TRBD2
len: 14
v_gene: TRBV10-1
CDR3aa: CASSESGRTYEQYF
CDR3nt: TGCGCCAGCAGTGAGAGCGGGAGGACCTACGAGCAGTACTTC

j_gene: TRBJ1-3
abundance: few
d_gene: .
len: 16
v_gene: TRBV4-3
CDR3aa: CASSPNLVGGGNTIYF
CDR3nt: TGCGCCAGCAGCCCGAACCTTGTCGGGGGAGGGAACACCATATATTTT

j_gene: TRBJ2-3
abundance: .
d_gene: TRBD2
len: 16
v_gene: TRBV10-1
CDR3aa: CASSRGAGMLGDTQYF
CDR3nt: TGCGCCAGCAGTCGAGGAGCGGGAATGTTAGGAGATACGCAGTATTTT

j_gene: TRBJ2-7
abundance: .
d_gene: TRBD2
len: 15
v_gene: TRBV5-4
CDR3aa: CASSTGLADSYEQYF
CDR3nt: TGTGCCAGCAGCACGGGACTAGCGGACTCCTACGAGCAGTACTTC

j_gene: TRBJ2-7
abundance: .
d_gene: TRBD2
len: 17
v_gene: TRBV4-2
CDR3aa: CASSPGGLAGPWFEQYF
CDR3nt: TGTGCCAGCAGCCCAGGAGGCCTAGCGGGGCCCTGGTTCGAGCAGTACTTC

j_gene: TRBJ2-7
abundance: .
d_gene: TRBD2
len: 16
v_gene: TRBV5-1
CDR3aa: CASRKGLAGDSYEQYF
CDR3nt: TGCGCCAGCAGAAAGGGACTAGCGGGAGACTCCTACGAGCAGTACTTC

j_gene: TRBJ1-1
abundance: .
d_gene: TRBD1
len: 17
v_gene: TRBV7-6
CDR3aa: CASSLWRTGAKNTEAFF
CDR3nt: TGTGCCAGCAGCTTATGGCGGACAGGGGCGAAGAACACTGAAGCTTTCTTT

j_gene: TRBJ2-1
abundance: .
d_gene: .
len: 15
v_gene: TRBV5-4
CDR3aa: CASSSTQAATLEQFF
CDR3nt: TGTGCCAGCAGCTCTACCCAGGCAGCTACGTTGGAGCAGTTCTTC

j_gene: TRBJ2-1
abundance: .
d_gene: .
len: 13
v_gene: TRBV4-2
CDR3aa: CASSQDYINEQFF
CDR3nt: TGTGCCAGCAGCCAAGATTACATAAATGAGCAGTTCTTC

j_gene: TRBJ2-7
abundance: .
d_gene: .
len: 15
v_gene: TRBV4-1
CDR3aa: CASSQAQGQTYEQYF
CDR3nt: TGCGCCAGCAGCCAGGCCCAGGGGCAAACCTACGAGCAGTACTTC

j_gene: TRBJ2-1
abundance: .
d_gene: TRBD2
len: 15
v_gene: TRBV5-6
CDR3aa: CASSPGTRLNNEQFF
CDR3nt: TGTGCCAGCAGCCCAGGGACTAGACTAAACAATGAGCAGTTCTTC

j_gene: TRBJ1-5
abundance: .
d_gene: .
len: 14
v_gene: TRBV2
CDR3aa: CASSFSGANQPQHF
CDR3nt: TGTGCCAGCAGTTTCTCAGGGGCCAATCAGCCCCAGCATTTT

j_gene: TRBJ2-3
abundance: .
d_gene: .
len: 13
v_gene: TRBV9
CDR3aa: CASDRGWADTQYF
CDR3nt: TGTGCCAGTGATCGGGGGTGGGCAGATACGCAGTATTTT

j_gene: TRBJ2-7
abundance: once
d_gene: .
len: 13
v_gene: TRBV5-6
CDR3aa: CASSLGRGLEQYF
CDR3nt: TGTGCCAGCAGCCTGGGTCGGGGTTTAGAGCAGTACTTC

j_gene: TRBJ1-5
abundance: .
d_gene: .
len: 13
v_gene: TRBV6-1
CDR3aa: CASSSGGNQPQHF
CDR3nt: TGTGCCAGCAGTTCAGGGGGCAATCAGCCCCAGCATTTT

j_gene: TRBJ2-3
abundance: .
d_gene: .
len: 15
v_gene: TRBV6-4
CDR3aa: CASSETWDSQNTQYF
CDR3nt: TGTGCCAGCAGTGAGACGTGGGACTCTCAAAATACGCAGTATTTT

j_gene: TRBJ2-7
abundance: .
d_gene: TRBD2
len: 14
v_gene: TRBV9
CDR3aa: CASSSSWGGYEQYF
CDR3nt: TGTGCCAGCAGCAGCTCCTGGGGGGGCTACGAGCAGTACTTC

j_gene: TRBJ2-1
abundance: .
d_gene: .
len: 15
v_gene: TRBV11-1
CDR3aa: CASSLGLLLYNEQFF
CDR3nt: TGTGCCAGCAGCTTAGGGCTCCTGCTCTACAATGAGCAGTTCTTC

j_gene: TRBJ2-7
abundance: .
d_gene: TRBD2
len: 15
v_gene: TRBV19
CDR3aa: CASSSHSGSLTEQYF
CDR3nt: TGTGCCAGTAGTAGCCATAGCGGGAGTCTTACGGAGCAGTACTTC

j_gene: TRBJ2-7
abundance: .
d_gene: .
len: 12
v_gene: TRBV6-7
CDR3aa: CAIHGDNYEQYF
CDR3nt: TGTGCCATTCACGGGGATAACTACGAGCAGTACTTC

j_gene: TRBJ2-7
abundance: .
d_gene: TRBD2
len: 13
v_gene: TRBV4-2
CDR3aa: CASSQGAGDEQYF
CDR3nt: TGTGCCAGCAGCCAAGGGGCGGGGGACGAGCAGTACTTC

j_gene: TRBJ2-7
abundance: .
d_gene: TRBD2
len: 15
v_gene: TRBV5-1
CDR3aa: CASRRGLAGEHEQYF
CDR3nt: TGCGCCAGCAGACGGGGACTAGCGGGAGAGCACGAGCAGTACTTC

j_gene: TRBJ2-1
abundance: .
d_gene: TRBD2
len: 16
v_gene: TRBV7-9
CDR3aa: CASSRLAGGGNNEQFF
CDR3nt: TGTGCCAGCAGCCGGCTGGCGGGAGGCGGGAACAATGAGCAGTTCTTC

j_gene: TRBJ2-1
abundance: .
d_gene: TRBD2
len: 13
v_gene: TRBV29-1
CDR3aa: CSGRTSAPAEQFF
CDR3nt: TGCAGCGGCCGGACTAGCGCCCCCGCTGAGCAGTTCTTC